Shown below are 26 T cell receptor beta chains from a single sample sequenced in a study of identical twins. TCRdb redid the calling of the 5' RACE reads with MiXCR, one entry per CDR3 protein. Of around 510,000 distinct CDR3 sequences in the sample, over 11% were seen once. Separately, the same data were catalogued under a study of yellow fever vaccine responses in identical twins.

The source material was CD4+ T cells sorted from blood. The receptors were sampled from a woman aged 18-29 years in good health.

This clonotype was seen many times. The gene calls are TRBV7-8 and TRBJ2-7; D is perhaps TRBD1 (6 bases). This CDR3 is 13 amino acids long. Germline V gene lookup returns CDR1 SGHVS and CDR2 FQNEAQ. V was shortened by 1 base and J by 7 bases, with 11 bases between the two germline ends. The CDR3 sequence: CASSLVTGEEQYF. CDR3 coding DNA: TGTGCCAGCAGCTTAGTGACAGGAGAGGAGCAGTACTTC.

The rearrangement links TRBV2 to TRBJ1-2, with unresolved D. This CDR3 has 15 amino acids. V was trimmed by 0 bases and J by 4 bases, leaving 12 bases between them. Germline V gene data show CDR1 as SNHLY and CDR2 as FYNNEI. The CDR3 reads CASSEALRGSYGYTF. The CDR3, as DNA: TGTGCCAGCAGTGAAGCGCTTCGGGGATCCTATGGCTACACCTTC.

This clonotype appeared a few times. This chain joins TRBV29-1 and TRBJ2-7; 7 bases fit TRBD1. V lost 7 bases, J lost 0 bases, and 3 bases stayed unmatched. This CDR3 is built from 12 residues. Germline CDR1 and CDR2: SQVTM and ANQGSEA. This CDR3 reads CSGRDSSYEQYF. CDR3 bases: TGCAGCGGCAGGGACAGCTCCTACGAGCAGTACTTC.

This clonotype has more than one count but fewer than ten. The rearrangement uses TRBV6-2 or TRBV6-3 and TRBJ2-2, with unresolved D. The ends were cut back, 5 bases at V and 4 bases at J, with 8 bases in the middle. This CDR3 is built from 13 residues. Germline assignment: CDR1 MNHEY and CDR2 SVGEGT. The CDR3 DNA sequence: TGTGCCAGCAGTGAGTTAAGCACCGGGGAGCTGTTTTTT. Its translation is CASSELSTGELFF.

This chain joins TRBV29-1 and TRBJ2-2; D tentatively reads TRBD1 or TRBD2 (5 bases each). The CDR3 runs to 16 residues. V gave up 4 bases and J gave up 0 bases, with 15 bases separating them. The V gene's germline CDR1 is SQVTM and CDR2 ANQGSEA. This CDR3 is CSVAGTHSANTGELFF. CDR3 in DNA: TGCAGCGTTGCCGGGACCCACAGCGCGAACACCGGGGAGCTGTTTTTT.

This sequence joins TRBV4-3 and TRBJ2-7, with 9 bases aligning to TRBD2. This CDR3 is 19 amino acids long. V was pared by 0 bases and J by 2 bases, with 14 bases of the junction left unmatched. Germline CDR1 is LGHNA and CDR2 is YSLEER. CDR3 amino acids: CASSQDRPSGITTPYEQYF. The CDR3 nucleotides read TGCGCCAGCAGCCAAGATCGTCCTAGCGGGATAACTACCCCCTACGAGCAGTACTTC.

This sequence joins TRBV20-1 and TRBJ2-5; 7 nucleotides match TRBD2. Trimming at V came to 5 bases and at J to 7 bases, leaving 13 bases not matched to a gene. The CDR3 has 14 residues. Germline CDR1 reads DFQATT; CDR2 reads SNEGSKA (reference sequence). CDR3 in amino acids: CSAFKTSVAGTQYF. CDR3 sequence (DNA): TGCAGTGCTTTCAAAACTAGCGTCGCTGGGACCCAGTACTTC.

This clonotype was found a few times. The chain is built from TRBV5-6 and TRBJ2-1; D remains ambiguous. Trimming took off 0 bases at V and 9 bases at J, with 10 bases between the two ends. CDR1 and CDR2 from the germline V gene are SGHDT and YYEEEE. The CDR3 has 13 amino acids. The CDR3 coding sequence is TGTGCCAGCAGCTTGGTATCCCCCGCTGAGCAGTTCTTC. Its translation: CASSLVSPAEQFF.

The chain recombines TRBV5-1 with TRBJ1-1; no firm D call. Trimming removed 0 bases from V and 5 bases from J, with 8 bases in between. The CDR3 has 13 residues. The germline V gene has CDR1 SGHRS and CDR2 YFSETQ. CDR3 residues: CASSLDSVTEAFF. The CDR3 nucleotides read TGCGCCAGCAGCTTGGACAGTGTAACTGAAGCTTTCTTT.

The rearrangement links TRBV7-2 to TRBJ2-1; D gene unclear. CDR3 length: 16 residues. Deletions cut 1 base from V and 7 bases from J, with 17 bases between. Germline CDR1 and CDR2: SGHTA and FQGNSA. CDR3 sequence (DNA): TGTGCCAGCAGCTTAGGGGTGGGTGGGCATAGAAATGAGCAGTTCTTC. Amino acids: CASSLGVGGHRNEQFF.

V gene TRBV12-3 or TRBV12-4 combines with J gene TRBJ2-5, with 9 bases that match TRBD2. With V trimmed by 7 bases and J by 1 base, 7 bases remained unmatched. CDR3 length: 15 residues. The CDR3, as DNA: TGTGCCAGCAAACAGGCGGGGGGGCGCCAAGAGACCCAGTACTTC. It yields the protein CASKQAGGRQETQYF.

The chain carries TRBV7-2 and TRBJ2-1; the match to TRBD1 covers 9 bases. V trimming: 3 bases; J trimming: 9 bases; junction bases outside the gene matches: 3. The germline gives CDR1 SGHTA, CDR2 FQGNSA. The CDR3 consists of 13 residues. The CDR3: CASSLGTGLEQFF. The DNA for the CDR3 is TGTGCCAGCAGCTTGGGGACAGGGCTTGAGCAGTTCTTC. The entire variable domain, with the rest obtained from reference TRBV7-2 and TRBJ2-1, is as follows: GAGVSQSPSNKVTEKGKDVELRCDPISGHTALYWYRQSLGQGLEFLIYFQGNSAPDKSGLPSDRFSAERTGGSVSTLTIQRTQQEDSAVYLCASSLGTGLEQFFGPGTRLTVL.

This clonotype was seen a few times. The CDR3 sequence: CSVDIGSGSQETQYF. For the CDR3, the DNA is TGCAGCGTTGACATAGGGTCAGGTTCGCAAGAGACCCAGTACTTC. This rearrangement joins TRBV29-1 to TRBJ2-5; D gene uncertain. This CDR3 is built from 15 residues. CDR1 and CDR2 (germline): SQVTM, ANQGSEA. Trimming removed 3 bases at V and 2 bases at J, with 16 bases between.

This clonotype has only a few counts. As DNA, the CDR3 is TGTGCCAGCAGTGCCGGGACAGGGCCCTACGAGCAGTACTTC. Encoded protein: CASSAGTGPYEQYF. The chain joins TRBV25-1 to TRBJ2-7; 9 nucleotides align to TRBD1. This CDR3 comprises 14 residues. V dropped 4 bases and J dropped 2; count of bases not matched to a gene: 3. Germline V lookup: CDR1 MGHDK, CDR2 SYGVNS.

This clonotype appeared a few times. The V call is TRBV20-1, the J call TRBJ2-7, with 8 positions matching TRBD1. Trimming removed 5 bases from V and 1 base from J; junction bases left unmatched: 4. CDR1 is DFQATT, CDR2 SNEGSKA, per germline (reference sequence). The CDR3 runs 13 residues. CDR3 protein: CSAVQGVSYEQYF. CDR3 in DNA: TGCAGTGCTGTACAGGGGGTATCCTACGAGCAGTACTTC.

The sample holds a few counts of this clonotype. In DNA form, the CDR3 reads TGTGCCAGCTCCCGCCGGGGACTAGCGTTCGATGAGCAGTTCTTC. This codes for CASSRRGLAFDEQFF. V is TRBV18 and J is TRBJ2-1, with 10 positions matching TRBD2. V lost 6 bases, J lost 8 bases, and 10 bases stayed unmatched. The CDR3 is made up of 15 amino acids. Looked up from germline, CDR1 is KGHSH and CDR2 is LQKENI.

The V gene is TRBV5-5, the J gene TRBJ2-7; 10 bases map to TRBD1. V was clipped by 4 bases and J by 7 bases; unmatched bases: 14. Per germline, CDR1 SGHKS and CDR2 YYEKEE (reference sequence). The CDR3 is 16 residues long. As DNA, the CDR3 is TGTGCCAGCAGCCCGGGGTGGGACAGGGGATCGCAAGAGCAGTACTTC. This gives the protein CASSPGWDRGSQEQYF. The full variable domain, its missing parts supplied by reference TRBV5-5 and TRBJ2-7, is DAGVTQSPTHLIKTRGQQVTLRCSPISGHKSVSWYQQVLGQGPQFIFQYYEKEERGRGNFPDRFSARQFPNYSSELNVNALLLGDSALYLCASSPGWDRGSQEQYFGPGTRLTVT.

V and J are TRBV6-1 and TRBJ2-1; 7 bases align to TRBD2. The CDR3 loop spans 16 amino acids. Germline trimming cut 5 bases from V and 0 bases from J; bases unmatched to any gene: 7. Germline assignment: CDR1 MNHNS and CDR2 SASEGT. As DNA, the CDR3 is TGTGCCAGCAGTATCGGGGGGTTAAGCTCCTACAATGAGCAGTTCTTC. Protein: CASSIGGLSSYNEQFF.

This clonotype turned up a few times. The rearrangement links TRBV18 to TRBJ1-4, with unresolved D. The CDR3 totals 13 residues. V was cut by 3 bases and J by 5 bases, with 7 bases left in between. CDR1 and CDR2 from the germline V gene are KGHSH and LQKENI. The CDR3 DNA sequence: TGTGCCAGCTCACCTTGGGTGAATGAAAAACTGTTTTTT. This gives the protein CASSPWVNEKLFF.

This sequence joins TRBV19 and TRBJ1-5; TRBD1 is a possible D gene (5 bases). CDR1 and CDR2 (germline): LNHDA, SQIVND (reference sequence). The V end lost 5 bases, the J end lost 4 bases, and 18 bases lay between the germline ends. CDR3 size: 16 residues. CDR3 bases: TGTGCCAGTAGTGGGCAGGGTACCCCGGGGAATCAGCCCCAGCATTTT. This sequence encodes CASSGQGTPGNQPQHF.

The rearrangement joins TRBV28 to TRBJ1-5, with D maybe TRBD1 (5 bases). Trimming stripped 6 bases from V and 0 bases from J, with 12 bases between. CDR1 is MDHEN, CDR2 SYDVKM, per germline. This CDR3 has 15 residues. Here the CDR3 DNA reads TGTGCCAGCAGCCGTACGACAGTTAGCAATCAGCCCCAGCATTTT. Translation gives CASSRTTVSNQPQHF.

Ten or more counts support this clonotype. The V and J genes are TRBV18 and TRBJ2-3; unclear D gene. Germline V gives CDR1 KGHSH, CDR2 LQKENI. V lost 6 bases and J 6 bases, leaving 10 bases between the germline ends. The CDR3 covers 12 residues. For the CDR3, the DNA is TGTGCCAGCTCCCCAGATATGGATACGCAGTATTTT. Translating it yields CASSPDMDTQYF.

This clonotype has at least ten counts. The chain uses TRBV7-6 and TRBJ2-3, with 9 bases fitting TRBD2. CDR3 size: 16 residues. The ends lost 1 base at V and 4 bases at J; junction bases unmatched: 6. From germline, CDR1 is SGHVS and CDR2 FNYEAQ. The CDR3 sequence is CASSLVHSGSADTQYF. The CDR3 DNA reads TGTGCCAGCAGCTTAGTCCATAGCGGGAGCGCAGATACGCAGTATTTT.

This clonotype showed up just a few times. V usage is TRBV5-1 and J usage is TRBJ2-3; 9 bases are a match to TRBD2. The V segment lost 0 bases and the J segment 3 bases; nucleotides outside the gene matches: 8. The germline V gene encodes CDR1 SGHRS and CDR2 YFSETQ. CDR3 length: 17 residues. CDR3 sequence (DNA): TGCGCCAGCAGCTTGGGACAGGCTAGCGGGACGACAGATACGCAGTATTTT. It yields the protein CASSLGQASGTTDTQYF.

This clonotype was seen ten or more times. This chain uses TRBV12-3 or TRBV12-4 with TRBJ2-1; the D gene is possibly TRBD1 (5 bases). The CDR3 runs 16 residues. V lost 0 bases, J lost 8 bases, and 17 bases lay in between. The CDR3 loop reads CASSLAPGSGLHEQFF. CDR3 in DNA: TGTGCCAGCAGTTTAGCGCCGGGTTCAGGGCTTCATGAGCAGTTCTTC.

The V call is TRBV9, the J call TRBJ2-5; a weak D match, TRBD1 (5 bases). The CDR3 extends over 14 amino acids. CDR1 SGDLS and CDR2 YYNGEE come from the germline V gene. The V gene lost 0 bases and the J gene lost 2 bases, with 8 bases spanning the gap. CDR3 amino acids: CASSVARGQETQYF. For the CDR3, the DNA is TGTGCCAGCAGCGTAGCAAGGGGACAAGAGACCCAGTACTTC. Variable domain in full (rest from reference TRBV9 and TRBJ2-5): DSGVTQTPKHLITATGQRVTLRCSPRSGDLSVYWYQQSLDQGLQFLIQYYNGEERAKGNILERFSAQQFPDLHSELNLSSLELGDSALYFCASSVARGQETQYFGPGTRLLVL.